This T cell receptor (beta chain) was found in a study of blood T cell repertoires in COVID-19. Study at large: Samples taken during acute and convalescent COVID-19 were collected in the United States, Italy and Spain. T cells, B-cell-depleted T cells, or PBMCs supplied cDNA or gDNA.

The authors' processing: Reference gene primer amplification yielded estimated nucleated cell counts. The protocol was immunoSEQ multiplex PCR, while the TCRdb copy is restricted to in-frame clones and leaves out a portion. Clone size and V and J calls were adopted from that table, with D and trimming inferred from the DNA. The data contain roughly 150,000 clones, approximately 87% of them singletons. Followed over time, Seattle patients had been enrolled while infection was active. This CDR3 comprises 14 residues. J was trimmed by 7 bases and V by 4 bases; bases with no gene match: 9. The germline CDR1 and CDR2 sequences are SEHNR and FQNEAQ (reference sequence).

V gene TRBV7-9 combines with J gene TRBJ2-5; 7 bases line up with TRBD1. The specimen sequenced was peripheral blood. The TCR sequence derives from a woman between 65 and 79 years old with COVID-19, enrolled during active disease. The CDR3 reads CASSSSQGRATQYF. CDR3 coding DNA: TGTGCCAGCAGCTCCTCACAGGGGCGAGCGACCCAGTACTTC.